A selection of T cell receptor beta chains follows, all from one sample in a study of blood T cell repertoires in COVID-19. The data were produced by immunoSEQ multiplex PCR, yet TCRdb's version contains in-frame clones alone and is incomplete. The table records some 350,000 clones, around 87% of them present only once. The source material was PBMCs or T cells enriched from blood (not recorded which). The receptors were sampled from a woman in her thirties who had recovered from COVID-19. The CDR3 runs from the conserved cysteine through the conserved F or W. The D gene is left open where the match is weak. Size is stated for part of the rows, as once, few or many counts, or as a class when the clone is expanded.

J gene | clone size | V gene | D gene | CDR3 DNA | CDR3 protein
TRBJ2-7 | - | TRBV5-1 | - | TGCGCCAGCAGCTTGGGGACAGATATCTCCTACGAGCAGTACTTC | CASSLGTDISYEQYF
TRBJ1-1 | - | TRBV9 | - | TGTGCCAGCAGCGTAGCCCCTACAGGGATAGACACTGAAGCTTTCTTT | CASSVAPTGIDTEAFF
TRBJ2-7 | few | TRBV2 | - | TGTGCCAGCAGCTGGGGGGGCGGCAACGAGCAGTACTTC | CASSWGGGNEQYF
TRBJ1-5 | - | TRBV13 | - | TGTGCCAGCAGCTTATTTGAGGGAAATCAGCCCCAGCATTTT | CASSLFEGNQPQHF
TRBJ1-4 | - | TRBV7-9 | TRBD1 | TGTGCCAGCAGCTCTACCGGGACAGGGGATCATGAAAAACTGTTTTTT | CASSSTGTGDHEKLFF
TRBJ1-1 | - | TRBV4-2 | - | TGTGCCAGCAGCCAAGAACGACGGGTGAACACTGAAGCTTTCTTT | CASSQERRVNTEAFF
TRBJ1-1 | - | TRBV4-1 | TRBD1 | TGCGCCAGCAGCCAAGAGTTGGGGCTTACAGGGGGTAGGAGGTACACTGAAGCTTTCTTT | CASSQELGLTGGRRYTEAFF
TRBJ2-2 | - | TRBV9 | - | TGTGCCAGCAGCGTAGGGGCGTTAGGGGACTTCCCCGGGGAGCTGTTTTTT | CASSVGALGDFPGELFF
TRBJ2-3 | - | TRBV2 | TRBD1 | TGTGCCAGCAGTGCGGGACAGGGCTGGGATACGCAGTATTTT | CASSAGQGWDTQYF
TRBJ1-2 | once | TRBV27 | - | TGTGCCACCAGTCCAGGGTATGGCTACACCTTC | CATSPGYGYTF
TRBJ1-6 | - | TRBV18 | - | TGTGCCAGCTCGCCAGAGGTAGAATCACCCCTCCACTTT | CASSPEVESPLHF
TRBJ2-1 | - | TRBV18 | - | TGTGCCAGCTCACCAGGGACAATTTACCCCCTATATGAGCAGTTCTTC | CASSPGTIYPLYEQFF
TRBJ1-1 | - | TRBV3-1/TRBV3-2 | - | TGTGCCAGCAGCCAAGATACGGGGTGGACGAACACTGAAGCTTTCTTT | CASSQDTGWTNTEAFF
TRBJ2-7 | once | TRBV7-2 | TRBD2 | TGTGCCAGCAGCTTAACGGGGGGGGGCCCGTACGAGCAGTACTTC | CASSLTGGGPYEQYF
TRBJ1-3 | - | TRBV7-2 | - | TGTGCCAGCAGCCTACAGACAGATTCTGGAAACACCATATATTTT | CASSLQTDSGNTIYF
TRBJ1-6 | - | TRBV5-5 | TRBD1 | TGTGCCAGCAGCTTGGATGGACAGGGGACTTCACCCCTCCACTTT | CASSLDGQGTSPLHF
TRBJ1-2 | - | TRBV4-2 | TRBD1 | TGTGCCAGCAGCCAAGCCGGGACAGGGGGTTTCTATGGCTACACCTTC | CASSQAGTGGFYGYTF
TRBJ1-2 | - | TRBV3-1/TRBV3-2 | - | TGTGCCAGCAGCCCCCGAAGGTCGGGTTGGGTTGGCTATGGCTACACCTTC | CASSPRRSGWVGYGYTF
TRBJ1-2 | once | TRBV6-5 | - | TGTGCCAGCAGTTACACTACAGGTGGCTATGGCTACACCTTC | CASSYTTGGYGYTF
TRBJ1-1 | once | TRBV5-1 | TRBD1 | TGCGCCAGCAGACAGGGGGCGGACACTGAAGCTTTCTTT | CASRQGADTEAFF
TRBJ1-1 | once | TRBV2 | - | TGTGCCAGCAGTGTAACGGCGTTGAAAGGGAGGGGAGAGAGGGGCACTGAAGCTTTCTTT | CASSVTALKGRGERGTEAFF
TRBJ1-5 | - | TRBV7-9 | TRBD1 | TGTGCCAGCAGCACCCGGACAGGTCAGCCCCAGCATTTT | CASSTRTGQPQHF
TRBJ1-1 | once | TRBV11-1 | - | TGTGCCAGCAGCACACAGGGGAACACTGAAGCTTTCTTT | CASSTQGNTEAFF
TRBJ1-2 | once | TRBV19 | TRBD1 | TGTGCCAGTAACACGGACAGGGAGTATGGCTACACCTTC | CASNTDREYGYTF
TRBJ1-2 | - | TRBV29-1 | TRBD1 | TGCAGCGTTCTCCGGGACAGGGATTATTCTGGCTACACCTTC | CSVLRDRDYSGYTF
TRBJ1-2 | - | TRBV18 | TRBD1 | TGTGCCAGCTCGGGCCAGACAGGGAGTGGCTACACCTTC | CASSGQTGSGYTF